The next 18 T cell receptor beta chains were all read from a single sample in a study of blood T cells in healthy people across ages. A second PCR, run for roughly 7 to 11 cycles, used a sample-barcoded 5' primer plus a J-beta primer mix. TCRdb redid the calling of the 5' RACE reads with MiXCR, one entry per CDR3 protein. The table lists hundreds of thousands of distinct CDR3 sequences, around 48% of them singletons. Sequenced input: blood. Receptors were obtained from an elderly man in good health.

The chain is built from TRBV29-1 and TRBJ2-5, with D possibly matching TRBD2 (5 bases). Germline CDR1 reads SQVTM; CDR2 reads ANQGSEA. V gave up 3 bases and J gave up 5 bases, with 7 bases separating them. The CDR3 length is 11 residues. This CDR3 reads CSVDGVETQYF. The DNA for the CDR3 is TGCAGCGTTGACGGGGTGGAGACCCAGTACTTC.

There are a few counts of this clonotype. The V and J genes are TRBV28 and TRBJ2-6; D remains ambiguous. V dropped 5 bases and J dropped 4 bases, with 15 bases sitting between them. The CDR3 runs 16 residues. Germline V gene data show CDR1 as MDHEN and CDR2 as SYDVKM. The CDR3 region has the DNA TGTGCCAGCAGTCCCAACACAGTATCCGGGGCCAACGTCCTGACTTTC. Protein product: CASSPNTVSGANVLTF.

The chain joins TRBV20-1 to TRBJ2-1; 8 nucleotides agree with TRBD2. Per germline, CDR1 DFQATT and CDR2 SNEGSKA (reference sequence). The CDR3 spans 14 residues. The junction had 7 bases not matched to a gene; V was cut back by 5 bases and J by 4 bases. Written as DNA, the CDR3 is TGCAGTGCTCCCCGGGGGGGCAAATACAATGAGCAGTTCTTC. Its translation is CSAPRGGKYNEQFF.

This clonotype occurred once. The chain couples TRBV28 to TRBJ2-5; 8 bases map to TRBD2. Germline V CDR1 and CDR2: MDHEN, SYDVKM. Trimming removed 6 bases from V and 11 bases from J; junction bases left unmatched: 23. This CDR3 is built from 17 residues. The CDR3, as DNA: TGTGCCAGCAGCCAGTTATTCGGAACGGGAGGGCCGAATGAGCAGTACTTC. It translates to CASSQLFGTGGPNEQYF.

The rearrangement links TRBV3-1 to TRBJ2-3, with 11 bases aligning to TRBD2. CDR3 size: 21 residues. Germline loops: CDR1 LGHDT, CDR2 YNNKEL (reference sequence). V gave up 1 base and J gave up 2 bases; unmatched junction bases: 17. The DNA of the CDR3 is TGTGCCAGCAGCCAAGGGACAGGGATCTCGACTAGCGGGGACTCCACAGATACGCAGTATTTT. Encoded protein: CASSQGTGISTSGDSTDTQYF.

Ten or more counts support this clonotype. CDR3 loop: CAWREVNEQYF. CDR3 sequence (DNA): TGTGCCTGGAGGGAAGTAAACGAGCAGTACTTC. The chain carries TRBV30 and TRBJ2-7, with D uncertain. CDR1 and CDR2 (germline): GTSNPN, SVGIG (reference sequence). Trimming took off 3 bases at V and 5 bases at J, with 8 bases between the two ends. There are 11 residues in the CDR3.

This clonotype was detected once. The chain recombines TRBV20-1 with TRBJ2-1, with 8 bases identical to TRBD2. The germline gives CDR1 DFQATT, CDR2 SNEGSKA (reference sequence). The V gene end was trimmed by 6 bases and the J gene end by 9 bases; junction bases not matched to a gene: 13. CDR3 length equals 14 residues. CDR3: CSAVLRGGVVEQFF. DNA of the CDR3: TGCAGTGCGGTCTTACGGGGGGGCGTCGTTGAGCAGTTCTTC.

The rearrangement uses TRBV4-1 and TRBJ2-3; no firm D call. The CDR3 is 16 residues long. Germline lookup yields CDR1 MGHRA and CDR2 YSYEKL. With 4 bases removed from V and 0 bases from J, the gap between germline ends came to 14 bases. The CDR3 loop reads CASSRSLDFSTDTQYF. As DNA, the CDR3 is TGCGCCAGCAGCCGATCACTGGATTTTAGCACAGATACGCAGTATTTT.

The V call is TRBV7-2, the J call TRBJ2-3; weak D call: TRBD2 (5 bases). This CDR3 has 15 residues. Germline V gene lookup returns CDR1 SGHTA and CDR2 FQGNSA. V gave up 1 base and J gave up 5 bases, with 13 bases separating them. The CDR3 DNA reads as TGTGCCAGCAGCTTAGATGCCAGCGGTGTAGATACGCAGTATTTT. The encoded protein is CASSLDASGVDTQYF.

In this sample, this clonotype turned up a few times. V gene TRBV6-5 combines with J gene TRBJ2-4, with no clear D. Looked up from germline, CDR1 is MNHEY and CDR2 is SVGAGI. V lost 5 bases to trimming and J lost 0 bases, with 8 bases between them. The CDR3 totals 14 residues. CDR3 sequence (DNA): TGTGCCAGCAGTGTGACATTAGCCAAAAACATTCAGTACTTC. Amino acids: CASSVTLAKNIQYF.

Of note for this clonotype: Relative to the germline gene, one junction end is altered; a read error may explain this. The V and J genes are TRBV4-2 and TRBJ2-3, with 9 bases identical to TRBD2. The CDR3 covers 17 residues. Germline V gene data show CDR1 as LGHNA and CDR2 as YNFKEQ. The CDR3 sequence is CASSQEISGGSTDTQYF. For the CDR3, the DNA is TGTGCCAGCAGCCAAGAGATTAGCGGGGGAAGCACGGATACGCAGTATTTT.

The chain couples TRBV12-3 or TRBV12-4 to TRBJ2-5; D is uncertain. The CDR3 loop spans 14 amino acids. Trimming removed 5 bases at V and 4 bases at J, with 14 bases between. CDR3 protein: CASSTTPLGETQYF. In DNA, the CDR3 is TGTGCCAGCAGTACGACACCACTGGGAGAGACCCAGTACTTC.

The genes are TRBV7-9 and TRBJ2-1; D not resolved. TRBJ2-7 matches the DNA end more closely, so the J call is doubtful. Germline values: CDR1 SEHNR, CDR2 FQNEAQ (reference sequence). CDR3 length: 15 residues. As DNA, the CDR3 is TGTGCCAGCAGCTTATCCGCACCAACGTACAATGAGCAGTACTTC. It codes for CASSLSAPTYNEQYF.

This clonotype has a single count. The junction shows a germline mismatch at one end, possibly a read error. The chain uses TRBV3-1 and TRBJ2-1, with TRBD2 identical over 9 bases. CDR3 length: 16 residues. Germline loops: CDR1 LGHDT, CDR2 YNNKEL (reference sequence). CDR3 nucleotide sequence: TGTACCAGCAGCCAAGTCGGCGGGAGGGCCATGTATGAGCAGTTCTTC. Translating it yields CTSSQVGGRAMYEQFF.

The J gene is TRBJ2-3, the V gene TRBV29-1; D is perhaps TRBD1 (6 bases). CDR1 and CDR2 (germline): SQVTM, ANQGSEA. V gave up 2 bases and J gave up 0 bases, with 15 bases separating them. The CDR3 runs 16 residues. The CDR3 spells CSVEIRTVSSTDTQYF. The DNA of the CDR3 is TGCAGCGTTGAAATCCGGACAGTTTCTAGCACAGATACGCAGTATTTT.

This clonotype has more than one count but fewer than ten. This rearrangement joins TRBV10-3 to TRBJ2-4; TRBD2 matches at 8 bases. The closer fit of TRBJ2-7 to the DNA end suggests the J call may be wrong. The CDR3 spans 13 residues. Germline values: CDR1 ENHRY, CDR2 SYGVKD. The DNA of the CDR3 is TGTGCCGCGCGGGGGGATCCAACCTACGAGCAGTACTTC. Translating gives CAARGDPTYEQYF.

V is TRBV29-1 and J is TRBJ1-1; maybe TRBD1 (5 bases). V lost 5 bases and J 1 base, leaving 11 bases between the germline ends. CDR1 is SQVTM, CDR2 ANQGSEA, per germline. CDR3 length: 13 amino acids. CDR3 sequence reads: CSVKTDPNTEAFF. In DNA form, the CDR3 reads TGCAGCGTTAAGACAGATCCGAACACTGAAGCTTTCTTT.

The V call is TRBV4-3, the J call TRBJ1-6; D is uncertain. The ends were cut back, 4 bases at V and 2 bases at J, with 18 bases in the middle. The CDR3 is made up of 18 amino acids. The germline V gene has CDR1 LGHNA and CDR2 YSLEER. DNA of the CDR3: TGCGCCAGCAGCCCCTCCGGGGAGGGAAGGGCCTATAATTCACCCCTCCACTTT. Its protein is CASSPSGEGRAYNSPLHF.